The T cell receptor beta chain described here comes from a study of identical twins. TCRdb recomputed calls from the 5' RACE reads with MiXCR, one row per CDR3 protein. This repertoire shows fewer than 800,000 distinct CDR3 sequences, under 8.5% found once; its top ten account for roughly 1.5%. V shed 5 bases and J shed 6 bases, with 12 bases lying between them. Germline CDR1 is WNHNN and CDR2 is SYGVQD (reference sequence). The CDR3 is 13 amino acids. This sample was shared with a second study, whose subject was yellow fever vaccine responses in identical twins. That paper states: A vaccine T cell response that seemed partly convergent and partly personalized was reported in twins.

The clonotype originates from a woman aged 18-30 years in good health. This sequence joins TRBV10-1 and TRBJ2-3, with TRBD2 as a possible D gene (6 bases). The sequencing sample was made of PBMCs. CDR3 sequence (DNA): TGCGCCAGCAGTCAGGCTAGCGACGATACGCAGTATTTT. Translating gives CASSQASDDTQYF.